A selection of T cell receptor beta chains follows, all from one sample in a study of T-cell memory formation after mild COVID-19. TCRdb analysed the 5' RACE reads with MiXCR anew, one entry per CDR3 protein. This sample has approximately 450,000 distinct CDR3 sequences; 15% to 20% occur once, and the top ten carry approximately 13%. The sequenced sample consisted of PBMCs or a T cell subset sorted from them (not recorded which). The receptor source for this set is an adult woman who had mild COVID-19 (a few samples of this study predate the infection). Cell type and time point are not known. The CDR3 runs from the conserved cysteine through the conserved F or W.

j_call v_call cdr3_aa
TRBJ2-1 TRBV5-1 CASSPEIAGVVNEQFF
TRBJ2-5 TRBV27 CASSSTLDRPGGTQYF
TRBJ1-4 TRBV20-1 CSATLGWGREKLFF
TRBJ1-3 TRBV29-1 CSMIGPAGNTIYF
TRBJ2-1 TRBV25-1 CASSEGYRLADYNEQFF
TRBJ1-2 TRBV20-1 CSARPPTLTNPTNYGYTF
TRBJ2-3 TRBV7-2 CASSLAWWTAATDTDTQYF
TRBJ2-1 TRBV11-2 CASSEKLAGVNEQFF
TRBJ2-3 TRBV30 CAWTATGWADTQYF
TRBJ2-7 TRBV4-1 CASSQEFGTGSYEQYF
TRBJ2-1 TRBV7-9 CASCVSYNEQFF
TRBJ2-2 TRBV20-1 CSAPDPSTATGELFF
TRBJ2-5 TRBV10-3 CAISDYGQGKETQYF
TRBJ1-1 TRBV5-1 CASSLVSGQGEAFF
TRBJ2-1 TRBV9 CASTRGGLAGYNEQFF
TRBJ2-7 TRBV5-6 CASSFYLLGAGRDEQYF
TRBJ2-7 TRBV6-5 CASSPRSFAEQYF
TRBJ1-2 TRBV29-1 CSVENSPGNYGYTF
TRBJ2-3 TRBV4-2 CASSPFPDRGLTDTQYF
TRBJ1-5 TRBV4-1 CASSQRTGRGNQPQHF
TRBJ2-4 TRBV9 CASSVGTIGVNIQYF
TRBJ2-7 TRBV19 CASRGTANYEQYF
TRBJ2-4 TRBV20-1 CSARDGTGFNIQYF
TRBJ2-3 TRBV6-1 CASSEEMSGTDTQYF
TRBJ1-2 TRBV23-1 CASSSAENYYGYTF
TRBJ2-3 TRBV4-1 CASSQLPSGTSATDTQYF
TRBJ1-1 TRBV18 CASSPLGLGTEAFF
TRBJ2-2 TRBV5-1 CASSLGDALTGELFF
TRBJ2-6 TRBV11-3 CASSHGTGVSSGANVLTF
TRBJ2-4 TRBV11-2 CASSPNYPRGINIQYF
TRBJ1-1 TRBV7-9 CASSLGEGADTEAFF
TRBJ1-2 TRBV7-9 CASSLGEGSGGYTF
TRBJ2-7 TRBV7-8 CASSPWTGTYEQYF
TRBJ2-6 TRBV4-2 CASSHWDGSGANVLTF
TRBJ2-3 TRBV5-1 CASSIKATGTDTQYF
TRBJ1-1 TRBV6-5 CASSYSVQVYAEAFF
TRBJ1-5 TRBV6-5 CASSFGQGSNQPQHF
TRBJ2-7 TRBV4-1 CASSQERDSSYEQYF
TRBJ2-7 TRBV9 CASSPSDRGALEQYF
TRBJ2-7 TRBV12-3/TRBV12-4 CASTDRGRSEQYF
TRBJ1-2 TRBV5-1 CASSSNRGYGYTF
TRBJ1-1 TRBV6-2/TRBV6-3 CASSWGGPNTEAFF
TRBJ1-2 TRBV23-1 CASLGRGTAYGYTF
TRBJ2-5 TRBV7-9 CASSVDRTQETQYF